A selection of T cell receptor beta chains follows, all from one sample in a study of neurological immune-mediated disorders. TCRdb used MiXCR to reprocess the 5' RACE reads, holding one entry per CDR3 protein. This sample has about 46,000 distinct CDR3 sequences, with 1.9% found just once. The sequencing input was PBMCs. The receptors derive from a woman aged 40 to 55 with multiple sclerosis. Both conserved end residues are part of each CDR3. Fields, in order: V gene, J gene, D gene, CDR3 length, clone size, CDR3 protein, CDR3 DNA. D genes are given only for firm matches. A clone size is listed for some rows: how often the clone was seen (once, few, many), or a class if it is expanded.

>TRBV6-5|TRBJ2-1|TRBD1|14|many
CASSPGQGVDEQFF
TGTGCCAGCAGTCCGGGACAGGGGGTCGATGAGCAGTTCTTC
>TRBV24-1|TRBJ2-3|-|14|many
CATSDRTGTDTQYF
TGTGCCACCAGTGATCGGACAGGCACAGATACGCAGTATTTT
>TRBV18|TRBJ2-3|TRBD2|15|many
CASSPLAGNGAAQYF
TGTGCCAGCTCACCACTAGCGGGAAACGGCGCGGCGCAGTATTTT
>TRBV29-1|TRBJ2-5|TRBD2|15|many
CSVEETGGPQETQYF
TGCAGCGTTGAAGAAACGGGGGGACCACAAGAGACCCAGTACTTC
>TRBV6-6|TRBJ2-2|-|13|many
CASGPANTGELFF
TGTGCCAGCGGACCGGCGAACACCGGGGAGCTGTTTTTT
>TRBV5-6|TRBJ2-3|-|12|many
CASSFPLDTQYF
TGTGCCAGCAGCTTTCCACTAGATACGCAGTATTTT
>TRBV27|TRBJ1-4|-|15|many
CASSLSPGGDEKLFF
TGTGCCAGCAGTTTATCCCCGGGGGGAGATGAAAAACTGTTTTTT
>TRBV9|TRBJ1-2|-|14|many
CASSVGSANYGYTF
TGTGCCAGCAGCGTTGGAAGCGCTAACTATGGCTACACCTTC
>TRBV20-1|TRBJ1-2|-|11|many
CSARPGYGYTF
TGCAGTGCTAGACCGGGATATGGCTACACCTTC
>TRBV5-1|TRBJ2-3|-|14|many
CASGPSPPTDTQYF
TGCGCCAGCGGGCCTAGCCCGCCCACAGATACGCAGTATTTT
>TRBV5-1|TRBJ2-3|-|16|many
CASSHLGVQGTDTQYF
TGCGCCAGCAGCCACCTAGGAGTGCAAGGCACAGATACGCAGTATTTT
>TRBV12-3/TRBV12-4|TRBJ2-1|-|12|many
CASSEGINEQFF
TGTGCCAGCAGCGAGGGGATCAATGAGCAGTTCTTC
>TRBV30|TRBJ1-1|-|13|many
CAWSRGSNTEAFF
TGTGCCTGGAGTAGGGGATCTAACACTGAAGCTTTCTTT
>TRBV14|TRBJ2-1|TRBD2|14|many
CASSQGGAGIKQFF
TGTGCCAGCAGCCAAGGGGGAGCGGGAATTAAGCAGTTCTTC
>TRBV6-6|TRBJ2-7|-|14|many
CASTRQAFSYEQYF
TGTGCCAGCACCAGACAGGCGTTCTCCTACGAGCAGTACTTC
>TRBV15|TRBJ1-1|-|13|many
CATSNGANTEAFF
TGTGCCACCAGCAACGGGGCGAACACTGAAGCTTTCTTT
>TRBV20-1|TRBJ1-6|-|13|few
CSASNLRGSPLHF
TGCAGTGCCTCAAATTTAAGAGGGTCACCCCTCCACTTT
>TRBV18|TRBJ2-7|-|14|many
CASSFAGRGVEQYF
TGTGCCAGCTCATTTGCCGGGCGGGGAGTCGAGCAGTACTTC
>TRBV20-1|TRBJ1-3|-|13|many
CSARDTDIGTIYF
TGCAGTGCTAGAGATACCGATATAGGCACCATATATTTT
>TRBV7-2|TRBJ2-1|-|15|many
CASSLGAAGRDEQFF
TGTGCCAGCAGCTTGGGGGCTGCGGGGCGGGATGAGCAGTTCTTC
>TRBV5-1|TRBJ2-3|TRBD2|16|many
CASSLLLGAGADTQYF
TGCGCCAGCAGCTTGTTATTAGGAGCGGGGGCAGATACGCAGTATTTT
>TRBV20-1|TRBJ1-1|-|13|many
CSASRGVNTEAFF
TGCAGTGCCTCCCGGGGAGTGAACACTGAAGCTTTCTTT
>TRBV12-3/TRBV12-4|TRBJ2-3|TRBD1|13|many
CASSRDRGDTQYF
TGTGCCAGCAGCCGTGACAGGGGCGATACGCAGTATTTT
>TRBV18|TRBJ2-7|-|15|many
CASSPSQAISYEQYF
TGTGCCAGCTCACCATCACAGGCTATCTCCTACGAGCAGTACTTC
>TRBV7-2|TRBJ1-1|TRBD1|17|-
CASSLVLGTGINTEAFF
TGTGCCAGCAGCTTAGTTTTGGGGACAGGAATAAACACTGAAGCTTTCTTT
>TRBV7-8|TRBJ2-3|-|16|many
CASSLAPRGATDTQYF
TGTGCCAGCAGCTTAGCACCCCGGGGGGCCACCGATACGCAGTATTTT
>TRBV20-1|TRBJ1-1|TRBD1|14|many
CSASSVKGATEAFF
TGCAGTGCTAGCTCGGTCAAGGGGGCGACTGAAGCTTTCTTT
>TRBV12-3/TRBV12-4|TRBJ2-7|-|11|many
CASSPGYEQYF
TGTGCCAGCAGTCCGGGCTACGAGCAGTACTTC
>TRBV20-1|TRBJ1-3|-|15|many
CSARVTSKSGNTIYF
TGCAGTGCTAGAGTGACTTCCAAGTCTGGAAACACCATATATTTT
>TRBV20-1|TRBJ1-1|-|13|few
CSARDRRNTEAFF
TGCAGTGCTAGAGATCGGCGAAACACTGAAGCTTTCTTT
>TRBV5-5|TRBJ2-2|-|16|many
CASSFGTISYTGELFF
TGTGCCAGCAGCTTTGGGACCATCTCATACACCGGGGAGCTGTTTTTT
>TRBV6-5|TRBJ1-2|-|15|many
CASSYSRRTPYGYTF
TGTGCCAGCAGTTACTCTCGACGGACTCCCTATGGCTACACCTTC
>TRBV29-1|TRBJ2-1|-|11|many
CSVLPGSEQFF
TGCAGCGTCCTCCCGGGCAGTGAGCAGTTCTTC
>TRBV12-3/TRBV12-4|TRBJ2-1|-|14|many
CASSYGGHNAEQFF
TGTGCCAGCAGTTATGGGGGACACAATGCGGAGCAGTTCTTC
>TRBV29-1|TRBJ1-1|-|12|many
CSGGGVNTEAFF
TGCAGCGGGGGCGGGGTGAACACTGAAGCTTTCTTT
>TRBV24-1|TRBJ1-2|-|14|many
CATSDSPLRAGYTF
TGTGCCACCAGTGATTCCCCTTTGAGGGCAGGCTACACCTTC
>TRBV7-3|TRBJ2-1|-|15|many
CASSFSGGSYNEQFF
TGTGCCAGCAGCTTTTCCGGGGGCTCCTACAATGAGCAGTTCTTC
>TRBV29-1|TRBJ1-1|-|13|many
CSVEGQLNTEAFF
TGCAGCGTTGAAGGGCAGCTGAACACTGAAGCTTTCTTT
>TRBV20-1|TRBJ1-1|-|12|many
CSAREVGYEAFF
TGCAGTGCTAGAGAAGTCGGCTATGAAGCTTTCTTT
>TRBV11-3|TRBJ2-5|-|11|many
CASSRAETQYF
TGTGCCAGCAGCAGGGCCGAGACCCAGTACTTC
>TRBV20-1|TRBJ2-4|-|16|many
CSARPSSGLAKNIQYF
TGCAGTGCTAGGCCGTCCTCAGGGTTAGCCAAAAACATTCAGTACTTC
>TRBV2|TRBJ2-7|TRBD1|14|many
CASKAVQGSYEQYF
TGTGCCAGCAAAGCCGTACAGGGGTCCTACGAGCAGTACTTC
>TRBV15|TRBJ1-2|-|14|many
CATSRDQGFYGYTF
TGTGCCACCAGCAGAGATCAGGGCTTCTATGGCTACACCTTC
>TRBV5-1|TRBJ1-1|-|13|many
CASSLTGYTEAFF
TGCGCCAGCAGCTTGACAGGGTACACTGAAGCTTTCTTT
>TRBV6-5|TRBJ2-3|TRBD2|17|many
CASSGGGSGGFTDTQYF
TGTGCCAGCAGCGGCGGAGGTAGCGGGGGGTTCACAGATACGCAGTATTTT
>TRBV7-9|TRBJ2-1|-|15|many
CASRRGVSSYNEQFF
TGTGCCAGCAGGCGCGGGGTGAGCTCCTACAATGAGCAGTTCTTC
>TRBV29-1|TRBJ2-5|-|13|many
CSVDYRTKETQYF
TGCAGCGTTGACTACAGGACAAAAGAGACCCAGTACTTC
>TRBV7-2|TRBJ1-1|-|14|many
CASSLGGANTEAFF
TGTGCCAGCAGCTTAGGAGGGGCGAACACTGAAGCTTTCTTT
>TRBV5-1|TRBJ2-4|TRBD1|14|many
CASSLQGAGDIQYF
TGCGCCAGCAGCTTACAGGGGGCCGGGGACATTCAGTACTTC
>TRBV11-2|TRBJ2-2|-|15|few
CASSRRDTLTGELFF
TGTGCCAGCAGCCGTCGGGACACTCTGACCGGGGAGCTGTTTTTT